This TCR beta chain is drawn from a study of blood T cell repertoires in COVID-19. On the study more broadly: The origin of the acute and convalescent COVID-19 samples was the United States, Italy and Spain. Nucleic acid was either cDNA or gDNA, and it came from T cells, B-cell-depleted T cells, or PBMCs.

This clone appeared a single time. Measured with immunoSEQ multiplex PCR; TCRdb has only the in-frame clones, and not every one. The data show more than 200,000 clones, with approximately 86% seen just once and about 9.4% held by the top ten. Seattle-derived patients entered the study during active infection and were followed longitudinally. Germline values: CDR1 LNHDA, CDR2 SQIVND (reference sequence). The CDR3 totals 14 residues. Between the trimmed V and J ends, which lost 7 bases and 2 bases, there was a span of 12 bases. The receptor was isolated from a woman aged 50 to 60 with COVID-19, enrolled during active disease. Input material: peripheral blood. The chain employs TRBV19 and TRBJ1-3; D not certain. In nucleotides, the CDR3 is TGTGCCAGTATCGGGGTAATACCTGGAAACACCATATATTTT. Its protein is CASIGVIPGNTIYF.